This is a list of T cell receptor beta chains from one sample in a study of CD8+CD57+ T cells in acquired aplastic anemia. TCRdb ran MiXCR on the reads and lists one entry per CDR3 protein. The table records about 160,000 distinct CDR3 sequences, approximately 43% of them present only once. The sample taken for sequencing was sorted CD4+, CD8+, or CD8+CD57+ T cells (not recorded which) from PBMCs. The receptors come from a human donor in good health. Both conserved end residues are part of each CDR3. Each record gives: D gene, J gene, clone size, V gene, CDR3 protein, CDR3 DNA. A D gene is named only where the DNA matches it firmly. Not every row has a clone size; where given, it reads once, few, many or a size class.

D: TRBD1; J: TRBJ1-6; size: many; V: TRBV12-3/TRBV12-4; CDR3: CASRPGEGARALHF; DNA: TGTGCCAGCAGACCCGGGGAGGGGGCGCGGGCCCTCCACTTT
D: TRBD1; J: TRBJ2-7; size: many; V: TRBV14; CDR3: CASSQERWDRTYYEQYF; DNA: TGTGCCAGCAGCCAAGAAAGATGGGACAGGACATACTACGAGCAGTACTTC
D: NA; J: TRBJ1-1; size: many; V: TRBV19; CDR3: CASIRGGMNTEAFF; DNA: TGTGCCAGTATTAGGGGGGGAATGAACACTGAAGCTTTCTTT
D: NA; J: TRBJ2-1; size: many; V: TRBV7-2; CDR3: CASSYLTSGFF; DNA: TGTGCCAGCAGCTACTTAACCAGCGGGTTCTTC
D: NA; J: TRBJ1-1; size: NA; V: TRBV7-8; CDR3: CASSFAGDTEAFF; DNA: TGTGCCAGCAGCTTTGCAGGGGACACTGAAGCTTTCTTT
D: NA; J: TRBJ2-7; size: many; V: TRBV3-1; CDR3: CASSSLGESEQYF; DNA: TGTGCCAGCAGTTCACTTGGGGAAAGCGAGCAGTACTTC
D: TRBD1; J: TRBJ1-1; size: few; V: TRBV30; CDR3: CAWRTGVNTEAFF; DNA: TGTGCCTGGCGGACAGGGGTGAACACTGAAGCTTTCTTT
D: NA; J: TRBJ2-6; size: NA; V: TRBV2; CDR3: CASEGDGANVLTF; DNA: TGTGCCAGCGAGGGGGACGGGGCCAACGTCCTGACTTTC
D: TRBD2; J: TRBJ2-2; size: NA; V: TRBV7-9; CDR3: CASRDTSGNTGELFF; DNA: TGTGCCAGCAGGGACACTAGCGGGAACACCGGGGAGCTGTTTTTT
D: NA; J: TRBJ1-2; size: NA; V: TRBV19; CDR3: CATNSRGDYGYTF; DNA: TGTGCCACCAACTCAAGGGGGGACTATGGCTACACCTTC
D: NA; J: TRBJ1-4; size: NA; V: TRBV7-9; CDR3: CASSSRTEGEKLFF; DNA: TGTGCCAGCAGCTCCCGAACGGAGGGCGAAAAACTGTTTTTT
D: NA; J: TRBJ1-1; size: NA; V: TRBV2; CDR3: CASRLGDTEAFF; DNA: TGTGCCAGCCGGTTGGGGGACACTGAAGCTTTCTTT
D: NA; J: TRBJ2-7; size: NA; V: TRBV15; CDR3: CATSREGPDIRGEYEQYF; DNA: TGTGCCACCAGCAGAGAAGGCCCCGACATCCGAGGGGAGTACGAGCAGTACTTC
D: NA; J: TRBJ1-5; size: NA; V: TRBV10-3; CDR3: CAISGHSNQPQHF; DNA: TGTGCCATCAGTGGGCACAGCAATCAGCCCCAGCATTTT
D: TRBD1; J: TRBJ1-6; size: many; V: TRBV5-5; CDR3: CASNDRVAGYNSPLHF; DNA: TGTGCCAGCAACGACAGGGTTGCGGGGTATAATTCACCCCTCCACTTT
D: NA; J: TRBJ1-6; size: many; V: TRBV2; CDR3: CASSRFREGSAFYNSPLHF; DNA: TGTGCCAGCAGTCGCTTTAGGGAGGGAAGCGCCTTCTATAATTCACCCCTCCACTTT
D: NA; J: TRBJ1-3; size: many; V: TRBV7-9; CDR3: CASSRTGSGNTIYF; DNA: TGTGCCAGCAGCCGCACAGGTTCTGGAAACACCATATATTTT
D: NA; J: TRBJ1-2; size: many; V: TRBV20-1; CDR3: CSAQGFAYYTF; DNA: TGCAGTGCGCAGGGTTTCGCTTACTACACCTTC
D: NA; J: TRBJ2-1; size: NA; V: TRBV6-1; CDR3: CASSEPGLRAYNEQFF; DNA: TGTGCCAGCAGTGAACCGGGACTCCGAGCCTACAATGAGCAGTTCTTC
D: NA; J: TRBJ2-7; size: many; V: TRBV11-2; CDR3: CASSTNPSPYEQYF; DNA: TGTGCCAGCAGCACTAACCCCTCCCCCTACGAGCAGTACTTC
D: NA; J: TRBJ2-7; size: NA; V: TRBV7-8; CDR3: CASTESLYEQYF; DNA: TGTGCCAGCACCGAGAGCCTCTACGAGCAGTACTTC
D: NA; J: TRBJ2-7; size: medium-sized; V: TRBV7-9; CDR3: CASSFRDWGRYEQYF; DNA: TGTGCCAGCAGCTTTAGGGACTGGGGGAGGTACGAGCAGTACTTC
D: NA; J: TRBJ1-2; size: many; V: TRBV15; CDR3: CATSRGTQDYNYGYTF; DNA: TGTGCCACCAGCAGGGGGACACAGGATTATAACTATGGCTACACCTTC
D: NA; J: TRBJ2-1; size: few; V: TRBV30; CDR3: CAWSSSLSEQFF; DNA: TGTGCCTGGAGTTCGTCCCTAAGTGAGCAGTTCTTC
D: NA; J: TRBJ1-5; size: few; V: TRBV10-3; CDR3: CASSTRDANQPQHF; DNA: TGTGCCAGCAGTACCCGGGACGCCAATCAGCCCCAGCATTTT
D: NA; J: TRBJ2-7; size: many; V: TRBV4-3; CDR3: CASSLIYRSYEQYF; DNA: TGCGCCAGCAGCCTTATCTACAGGAGCTACGAGCAGTACTTC
D: NA; J: TRBJ1-2; size: NA; V: TRBV25-1; CDR3: CASSEWGRGTRGGYTF; DNA: TGTGCCAGCAGTGAATGGGGCAGGGGTACGCGGGGTGGCTACACCTTC
D: TRBD1; J: TRBJ1-1; size: many; V: TRBV20-1; CDR3: CSARDQGARVTEAFF; DNA: TGCAGTGCTAGAGATCAGGGGGCGCGTGTCACTGAAGCTTTCTTT
D: NA; J: TRBJ1-4; size: few; V: TRBV5-4; CDR3: CASSFKQGDEKLFF; DNA: TGTGCCAGCAGCTTTAAACAGGGTGATGAAAAACTGTTTTTT
D: NA; J: TRBJ1-1; size: many; V: TRBV4-1; CDR3: CASRSAGAVNTEAFF; DNA: TGCGCCAGCAGATCCGCGGGGGCGGTGAACACTGAAGCTTTCTTT
D: NA; J: TRBJ1-2; size: once; V: TRBV6-6; CDR3: CASSARSPTF; DNA: TGTGCCAGCTCTGCCAGATCCCCCACCTTC
D: NA; J: TRBJ2-5; size: NA; V: TRBV7-2; CDR3: CASSLWAQETQYF; DNA: TGTGCCAGCAGCTTGTGGGCCCAAGAGACCCAGTACTTC
D: NA; J: TRBJ2-1; size: many; V: TRBV6-6; CDR3: CASSYSGSFPEQFF; DNA: TGTGCCAGCAGTTACTCAGGCAGTTTCCCCGAGCAGTTCTTC
D: NA; J: TRBJ2-7; size: NA; V: TRBV6-2/TRBV6-3; CDR3: CASRPYRVSYEQYF; DNA: TGTGCCAGCAGGCCCTACAGGGTATCCTACGAGCAGTACTTC
D: TRBD2; J: TRBJ2-5; size: many; V: TRBV7-8; CDR3: CANTLVLAGGQETQYF; DNA: TGTGCCAACACTCTGGTACTAGCGGGGGGTCAGGAGACCCAGTACTTC
D: NA; J: TRBJ1-1; size: NA; V: TRBV20-1; CDR3: CSAHREDSEAFF; DNA: TGCAGTGCTCACAGGGAGGACTCTGAAGCTTTCTTT
D: TRBD2; J: TRBJ2-5; size: NA; V: TRBV9; CDR3: CASSPGLAGDLGETQYF; DNA: TGTGCCAGCAGCCCTGGACTAGCGGGGGACCTGGGGGAGACCCAGTACTTC
D: TRBD1; J: TRBJ2-2; size: many; V: TRBV5-1; CDR3: CASSSTGTANTGELFF; DNA: TGCGCCAGCAGCAGCACCGGGACAGCGAACACCGGGGAGCTGTTTTTT
D: TRBD1; J: TRBJ1-1; size: NA; V: TRBV10-3; CDR3: CAITGTASNSNTEALF; DNA: TGTGCCATCACCGGGACAGCGAGTAATTCGAACACTGAAGCTCTCTTT
D: NA; J: TRBJ2-5; size: few; V: TRBV30; CDR3: CAWSGQGLETQYF; DNA: TGTGCCTGGAGTGGTCAGGGCCTAGAGACCCAGTACTTC
D: NA; J: TRBJ1-2; size: many; V: TRBV14; CDR3: CASSQLGGEDGYTF; DNA: TGTGCCAGCAGCCAACTGGGGGGGGAAGATGGCTACACCTTC
D: NA; J: TRBJ1-5; size: many; V: TRBV19; CDR3: CASSIDPWEIYQPQHF; DNA: TGTGCCAGTAGTATAGATCCCTGGGAGATTTATCAGCCCCAGCATTTT
D: NA; J: TRBJ1-5; size: many; V: TRBV10-3; CDR3: CAISEGQGGNQPQHF; DNA: TGTGCCATCAGTGAAGGGCAGGGAGGCAATCAGCCCCAGCATTTT
D: TRBD2; J: TRBJ2-3; size: many; V: TRBV29-1; CDR3: CSVAFAGGTDTQYF; DNA: TGCAGCGTCGCTTTCGCGGGGGGAACAGATACGCAGTATTTT
D: TRBD2; J: TRBJ2-7; size: NA; V: TRBV25-1; CDR3: CASSERSLAGVLSYEQYF; DNA: TGTGCCAGCAGTGAAAGGTCACTAGCGGGAGTCCTATCCTACGAGCAGTACTTC
D: NA; J: TRBJ2-7; size: NA; V: TRBV18; CDR3: CASSREYEQYF; DNA: TGTGCCAGCTCAAGGGAGTACGAGCAGTACTTC
D: TRBD2; J: TRBJ2-7; size: many; V: TRBV7-3; CDR3: CASSLTSGGTYEQYF; DNA: TGTGCCAGCAGCTTAACTAGCGGGGGAACCTACGAGCAGTACTTC
D: NA; J: TRBJ1-1; size: many; V: TRBV20-1; CDR3: CSARDLGGLAAFF; DNA: TGCAGTGCTAGAGATCTAGGCGGACTGGCGGCTTTCTTT
D: NA; J: TRBJ2-6; size: few; V: TRBV2; CDR3: CASSEGGGTSGANVLTF; DNA: TGTGCCAGCAGTGAAGGTGGCGGGACCTCTGGGGCCAACGTCCTGACTTTC
D: NA; J: TRBJ1-1; size: NA; V: TRBV12-3/TRBV12-4; CDR3: CASSDGGLRAFF; DNA: TGTGCCAGCAGCGATGGGGGACTACGAGCTTTCTTT
D: NA; J: TRBJ2-3; size: NA; V: TRBV27; CDR3: CASSDSTDTQYF; DNA: TGTGCCAGCAGTGATAGCACAGATACGCAGTATTTT
D: NA; J: TRBJ2-7; size: many; V: TRBV4-3; CDR3: CASSQEFTGGPYEQYF; DNA: TGCGCCAGCAGCCAAGAATTTACAGGCGGACCCTACGAGCAGTACTTC
D: NA; J: TRBJ1-6; size: NA; V: TRBV10-3; CDR3: CASSFALPPLHF; DNA: TGTGCCAGCAGTTTTGCCCTGCCACCCCTCCACTTT
D: NA; J: TRBJ2-2; size: NA; V: TRBV7-9; CDR3: CASSDTGLNTGELFF; DNA: TGTGCCAGCAGCGATACAGGGCTTAACACCGGGGAGCTGTTTTTT
D: TRBD2; J: TRBJ2-7; size: many; V: TRBV6-5; CDR3: CASRAGGPNYYEQYF; DNA: TGTGCCAGCCGCGCGGGGGGACCCAACTACTACGAGCAGTACTTC
D: NA; J: TRBJ2-5; size: many; V: TRBV19; CDR3: CARYRRGRRQETQYF; DNA: TGTGCCAGATACCGGAGGGGGAGACGGCAAGAGACCCAGTACTTC